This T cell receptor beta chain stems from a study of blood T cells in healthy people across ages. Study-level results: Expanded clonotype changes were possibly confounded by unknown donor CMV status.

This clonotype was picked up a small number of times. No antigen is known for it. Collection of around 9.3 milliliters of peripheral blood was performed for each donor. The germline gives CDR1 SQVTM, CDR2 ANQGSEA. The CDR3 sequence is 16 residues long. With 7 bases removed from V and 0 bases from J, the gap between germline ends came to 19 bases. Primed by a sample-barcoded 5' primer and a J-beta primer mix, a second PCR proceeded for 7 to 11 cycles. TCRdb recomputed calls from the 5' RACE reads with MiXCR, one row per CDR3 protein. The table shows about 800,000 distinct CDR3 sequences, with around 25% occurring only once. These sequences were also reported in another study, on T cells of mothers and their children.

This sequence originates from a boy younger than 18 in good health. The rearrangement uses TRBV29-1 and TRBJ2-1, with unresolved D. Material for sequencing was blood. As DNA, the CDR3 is TGCAGCGCCCGTGGGCCGGTTATTAGCTCCTACAATGAGCAGTTCTTC. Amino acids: CSARGPVISSYNEQFF.